Detailed here is one TCR beta chain. This sample was taken from a study of response to subunit inactivated influenza vaccine. TCRdb used MiXCR to reprocess the RT-PCR reads, holding one entry per CDR3 protein. The repertoire holds just under 550,000 distinct CDR3 sequences, with around 25% as singletons. Germline CDR1 reads SGHRS; CDR2 reads YFSETQ. The length of the CDR3 is 15 residues. After removal of 0 bases from V and 1 base from J, the junction contained 3 bases not matched to a gene. This sample was shared with a second study, whose subject was T cells expressing NK-cell markers. That paper notes: A 5'RACE template switching approach incorporating UMIs was used to make TCR beta cDNA.

The rearrangement uses TRBV5-1 and TRBJ1-1, with 7 bases fitting TRBD1. Here the sequenced sample was CD4+ T cells sorted from PBMCs, taken roughly 12 days after vaccination. The clonotype comes from a man aged 50-60 years who received an inactivated influenza vaccine. This CDR3 is CASSLASGGNTEAFF. The CDR3 DNA reads TGCGCCAGCAGCTTGGCCTCAGGGGGGAACACTGAAGCTTTCTTT.